The 6 T cell receptor beta chains reported below all come from one sample, sequenced in a study of cytomegalovirus exposure and HLA in healthy donors. The study ran its PCR with 60 Vbeta and 13 Jbeta primers. Produced via immunoSEQ multiplex PCR; TCRdb's table is partial and in-frame only. The data hold 120,000 or so clones, with 81% observed a single time. The sample comprised PBMCs. The source of these receptors is a man aged 18 to 29 in good health and CMV-seronegative.

V and J are TRBV27 and TRBJ2-4; possible D gene TRBD1, 5 bases. The V gene's germline CDR1 is MNHEY and CDR2 SMNVEV (reference sequence). The CDR3 consists of 14 residues. V was trimmed by 0 bases and J by 6 bases, leaving 9 bases between them. In nucleotides, the CDR3 is TGTGCCAGCAGTTTATCCAGGGTGGGAAACATTCAGTACTTC. Translating it yields CASSLSRVGNIQYF.

The J gene is TRBJ2-7, the V gene TRBV5-1; 10 nucleotides align to TRBD1. Germline-derived CDR1 and CDR2 are SGHRS and YFSETQ. Unmatched junction bases numbered 2, after V lost 0 bases and J lost 2 bases. The CDR3 consists of 15 residues. CDR3 in DNA: TGCGCCAGCAGCTTGGGACAGGGGGCGGCCTACGAGCAGTACTTC. Translating gives CASSLGQGAAYEQYF.

The V gene is TRBV6-5, the J gene TRBJ1-2, with 7 bases matching TRBD1. Germline V gene lookup returns CDR1 MNHEY and CDR2 SVGAGI. V lost 4 bases, J lost 0 bases, and 8 bases stayed unmatched. CDR3 length: 16 amino acids. This CDR3 is CASSSLRGRTNYGYTF. DNA of the CDR3: TGTGCCAGCAGTTCTTTGAGGGGGCGGACTAACTATGGCTACACCTTC.

The V and J genes are TRBV13 and TRBJ2-3, with 7 bases identical to TRBD2. Germline CDR1 reads PRHDT; CDR2 reads FYEKMQ (reference sequence). The CDR3 covers 16 residues. Trimming cost V 6 bases and J 1 base; bases outside gene matches: 10. The CDR3 DNA follows: TGTGCCAGCAGTGTTAAGACTAGCTACGGCACAGATACGCAGTATTTT. It encodes CASSVKTSYGTDTQYF.

The V and J genes are TRBV13 and TRBJ2-7; D remains unclear. This CDR3 is 13 amino acids long. Germline loops: CDR1 PRHDT, CDR2 FYEKMQ (reference sequence). Trimming took off 2 bases at V and 2 bases at J, with 7 bases between the two ends. DNA for the CDR3: TGTGCCAGCAGCTTAAGCCTAGCCTACGAGCAGTACTTC. Its translation is CASSLSLAYEQYF.

This sequence joins TRBV5-6 and TRBJ2-7, with a weak D call TRBD2 (5 bases). V was trimmed by 1 base and J by 2 bases, leaving 10 bases between them. The germline V gene has CDR1 SGHDT and CDR2 YYEEEE. CDR3 length equals 14 residues. CDR3 bases: TGTGCCAGCAGCTTGCCCGGGGAAACCTACGAGCAGTACTTC. It is translated as CASSLPGETYEQYF.